This entry describes one T cell receptor beta chain. Its antigen has not been determined. Nothing much larger sits one base from this clone, and base qualities are not available. These data come from a study of T cell clonotyping in hematopoietic cell transplantation (dated by TCRdb to the early 2020s). Broadly, across the study: A total of more than 130 blood samples were collected in the study from some 37 consecutive transplant recipients and their related donors. Recruitment of patients was conducted between 2015 and January 2017, and follow-up was continued until September 2020 or death.

In light of the paper, this sample's time point label describes: 180 days after allo-HCT. Blood samples were obtained from recipients approximately 28 days before transplant and at days 30, 100 and 180 after transplant. Using Nuclei Lysis Solution, genomic DNA was extracted from unfractionated peripheral blood mononuclear cells that were either fresh or cryopreserved. The immunoSEQ assay, a bias-controlled multiplex PCR using V- and J-specific primers, was used to amplify TCR beta CDR3 regions from genomic DNA. In a second PCR step, the CDR3 amplicons were tagged with a proprietary barcode plus Illumina adapter sequences. An Illumina MiSeq instrument was used for sequencing of the CDR3 libraries. Turning to the authors' computational methods: immunoSEQ Analyzer 3.0 was used for export and quality control, with R Bioconductor and Immunarch used for downstream analyses. Only productive rearrangements in the normalized downsampled data set were used to calculate repertoire metrics. In the normalized cohort, a clonotype counted as pathologically expanded if the clonotype was larger than 5 templates. The Inverse Simpson Index was used to measure repertoire diversity. To capture all clonotypes, CMV-specificity analyses were performed on the non-normalized data set. TCRdb retrieved this table from immuneACCESS and kept in-frame rearrangements only. Not all clones are present; in checked studies, unresolved V genes account for under half, and no reason is known for the remainder. The V and J calls and clone size are taken from that table; D and trimming were inferred from the DNA. The sample contains about 4,700 clones, 90% to 95% of them found a single time. 6.3% of the sample rests with the top ten.

The research as a whole found: After transplant, TCR diversity in recipients dropped, and pathologically expanded clonotypes climbed progressively between day 30 and day 180. Recipient repertoires showed only a small fraction of overlap with donor repertoires, and over 95% appeared de novo at the given depth. Sample size was limited, and cells were not sorted, so CD4 and CD8 repertoire contributions could not be separated. Inverse Simpson Index values from donors and from recipients before transplant predicted broader TCR repertoire diversity after transplant.

The V end gives up 5 bases and the J end 4 bases, leaving 3 bases in the junction not matched to a gene. The germline V gene sets CDR1 to SNHLY and CDR2 to FYNNEI. Taken from cysteine to phenylalanine, the CDR3 has 13 residues. Only the CDR3 DNA is retained, 39 bases long and in frame from the first base. The V gene is TRBV2 and the J gene is TRBJ2-5; the central 8 bases match TRBD2. The sequenced sample was PBMCs, obtained 180 days after allogeneic stem cell transplant. This clonotype was sampled from a male patient aged 55-69 years who had an allogeneic stem cell transplant from a related donor, so the T cells may come from the graft donor. Some clones in this sample may be carry-over from other donors' samples. Here the CDR3 is given as CASSSGGGETQYF. The sequence in DNA is TGTGCCAGCAGTAGCGGGGGTGGAGAGACCCAGTACTTC.